One sample yielded the 9 T cell receptor beta chains listed below, sequenced in a study of T cells after posttransplantation cyclophosphamide. Clones were read by immunoSEQ multiplex PCR, and TCRdb kept only the in-frame ones, dropping some. The sample contains roughly 13,000 clones, 76% of which appear only once. Specimen: memory CD4+ T cells sorted from PBMCs. These receptors were obtained from a man aged 45 to 65.

The chain joins TRBV10-2 to TRBJ2-1, with 16 bases fitting TRBD2. V gave up 8 bases and J gave up 4 bases; unmatched junction bases: 2. This CDR3 comprises 15 residues. Germline V gene lookup returns CDR1 WSHSY and CDR2 SAAADI. The CDR3: CASGTSGGGYNEQFF. CDR3 sequence (DNA): TGCGCCAGCGGGACTAGCGGGGGGGGGTACAATGAGCAGTTCTTC.

This clone was found a few times. The V gene is TRBV2, the J gene TRBJ2-2; D ambiguous. This CDR3 spans 11 amino acids. Deletions cut 7 bases from V and 2 bases from J, with 2 bases between. The germline CDR1 and CDR2 sequences are SNHLY and FYNNEI. The CDR3 region has the DNA TGTGCCAGCACAAACACCGGGGAGCTGTTTTTT. Encoded protein: CASTNTGELFF.

This chain joins TRBV7-2 and TRBJ1-4; a possible D gene is TRBD1 (5 bases). V was cut by 1 base and J by 3 bases, with 12 bases left in between. The V gene's germline CDR1 is SGHTA and CDR2 FQGNSA. This CDR3 region has 16 residues. The DNA for the CDR3 is TGTGCCAGCAGCTTAGAATCGAGCAGGGCTAATGAAAAACTGTTTTTT. It is translated as CASSLESSRANEKLFF.

The CDR3 spells CASSYRQGHNEQFF. CDR3 nucleotide sequence: TGCGCCAGCAGCTACCGACAGGGACACAATGAGCAGTTCTTC. The rearrangement links TRBV5-1 to TRBJ2-1, with 7 nucleotides matching TRBD1. Losses at the gene ends were 3 bases for V and 5 bases for J; bases not matched to a gene: 5. CDR1 and CDR2 (germline): SGHRS, YFSETQ. The CDR3 loop spans 14 amino acids.

The rearrangement links TRBV27 to TRBJ1-2, with 7 positions matching TRBD1. Germline CDR1 reads MNHEY; CDR2 reads SMNVEV (reference sequence). J was trimmed by 6 bases and V by 4 bases; bases with no gene match: 5. CDR3 length equals 13 residues. CDR3 residues: CASSYRGMNGYTF. The CDR3 DNA reads TGTGCCAGCAGTTACAGGGGTATGAATGGCTACACCTTC.

The chain employs TRBV7-6 and TRBJ2-5; 9 bases agree with TRBD1. Germline loops: CDR1 SGHVS, CDR2 FNYEAQ. CDR3 length equals 14 residues. The V and J ends lost 10 bases and 4 bases, in that order; junction bases with no gene match: 10. The CDR3 region is CATSAMGQGETQYF. In DNA form, the CDR3 reads TGTGCCACCTCCGCAATGGGACAGGGAGAGACCCAGTACTTC.

V usage is TRBV4-3 and J usage is TRBJ2-3, with D perhaps matching TRBD1 (6 bases). This CDR3 has 14 amino acids. V lost 5 bases to trimming and J lost 5 bases, with 14 bases between them. Germline V gives CDR1 LGHNA, CDR2 YSLEER. The CDR3 DNA sequence: TGCGCCAGCAGCAAGCAGCAGGGGATAGATACGCAGTATTTT. Its translation: CASSKQQGIDTQYF.

CDR3 nucleotides: TGTGCCAGCGGGGAAATGTTCGGGGACGAGCAGTACTTC. This encodes CASGEMFGDEQYF. The chain carries TRBV7-3 and TRBJ2-7, with TRBD2 as a possible D gene (5 bases). The CDR3 spans 13 residues. CDR1 and CDR2 from the germline V gene are SGHTA and FQGTGA. The V end lost 8 bases, the J end lost 5 bases, and 16 bases lay between the germline ends. Combining the CDR3 with reference TRBV7-3 and TRBJ2-7 gives the whole variable domain GAGVSQTPSNKVTEKGKYVELRCDPISGHTALYWYRQSLGQGPEFLIYFQGTGAADDSGLPNDRFFAVRPEGSVSTLKIQRTERGDSAVYLCASGEMFGDEQYFGPGTRLTVT.

There are a few counts of this clone. CDR3 loop: CASSRGELYNEQFF. CDR3 nucleotides: TGTGCCAGCAGCCGGGGGGAGCTCTACAATGAGCAGTTCTTC. The chain recombines TRBV4-2 with TRBJ2-1; D may be TRBD2 (6 bases). The V and J ends lost 4 bases and 3 bases respectively, with 10 bases between them. The CDR3 consists of 14 residues. Germline V CDR1 and CDR2: LGHNA, YNFKEQ.